The sequence of this T cell receptor beta chain was determined in a study of blood T cell repertoires in COVID-19. Original analysis: Amplifying reference gene primers gave estimates of nucleated cell counts. Method: immunoSEQ multiplex PCR; TCRdb's copy keeps in-frame clones and lacks some. V, J and clone size derive from that table, while D and trimming were established from the DNA sequence. The sample includes some 390,000 clones, 75% to 90% of them seen just once. V lost 4 bases, J lost 4 bases, and 5 bases lay in between. The germline V gene has CDR1 SQVTM and CDR2 ANQGSEA. The CDR3 has 11 residues.

The origin of this receptor is a man aged 30 to 45 who had recovered from COVID-19. The chain uses TRBV29-1 and TRBJ1-5; D not certain. Input material: PBMCs or T cells enriched from blood (not recorded which). The CDR3 region is CSVGGNQPQHF. The CDR3 DNA reads as TGCAGCGTTGGAGGGAATCAGCCCCAGCATTTT.